The 20 T cell receptor beta chains listed next were all sequenced from one sample in a study of blood T cell repertoires in COVID-19. Profiling relied on immunoSEQ multiplex PCR, and the TCRdb table lists in-frame clones only, not all of them. The repertoire consists of 370,000 or so clones, with around 87% occurring once and the leading ten covering 1% to 1.5%. Specimen: PBMCs or T cells enriched from blood (not recorded which). These receptor sequences come from a man aged 25 to 40 who had recovered from COVID-19.

The rearrangement uses TRBV6-5 and TRBJ1-1, with D perhaps matching TRBD1 (5 bases). CDR1 and CDR2 (germline): MNHEY, SVGAGI. The CDR3 is made up of 13 amino acids. The germline V and J ends were trimmed by 8 bases and 2 bases, with 12 bases remaining between them. CDR3 sequence (DNA): TGTGCCAGCTCTAACGGGGGAAACACTGAAGCTTTCTTT. As protein: CASSNGGNTEAFF.

V gene TRBV6-5 combines with J gene TRBJ2-5, with D unresolved. The CDR3 totals 13 residues. Trimming took off 2 bases at V and 4 bases at J, with 8 bases between the two ends. CDR1 MNHEY and CDR2 SVGAGI come from the germline V gene. The CDR3 DNA is TGTGCCAGCAGTTACCTAAACGGAGAGACCCAGTACTTC. Translated: CASSYLNGETQYF.

This chain links TRBV19 with TRBJ1-2; the D gene is possibly TRBD1 (6 bases). Germline V lookup: CDR1 LNHDA, CDR2 SQIVND (reference sequence). V was clipped by 6 bases and J by 4 bases, with 21 bases between them. This CDR3 has 16 amino acids. The CDR3 DNA sequence: TGTGCCAGTAGCTTATCCCCCTCCCAGGGGATCTATGGCTACACCTTC. Encoded protein: CASSLSPSQGIYGYTF.

The chain carries TRBV5-1 and TRBJ2-2, with 8 bases identical to TRBD2. CDR1 and CDR2 (germline): SGHRS, YFSETQ. The CDR3 sequence is 14 residues long. Unmatched junction bases numbered 5, after V lost 9 bases and J lost 1 base. This CDR3 reads CATNSGGNTGELFF. CDR3 nucleotide sequence: TGCGCCACCAACAGCGGGGGGAACACCGGGGAGCTGTTTTTT. The full variable domain, in which reference TRBV5-1 and TRBJ2-2 provide the parts outside the CDR3, is KAGVTQTPRYLIKTRGQQVTLSCSPISGHRSVSWYQQTPGQGLQFLFEYFSETQRNKGNFPGRFSGRQFSNSRSEMNVSTLELGDSALYLCATNSGGNTGELFFGEGSRLTVL.

V and J are TRBV7-2 and TRBJ2-7; tentatively, D is TRBD2 (6 bases). V dropped 5 bases and J dropped 1 base, with 12 bases sitting between them. Germline V gives CDR1 SGHTA, CDR2 FQGNSA. This CDR3 spans 14 amino acids. The CDR3 DNA reads as TGTGCCAGCAGCGAGCGGGCCCTTTCCTACGAGCAGTACTTC. It encodes CASSERALSYEQYF.

A remark on this clone: It is unclear where the CDR3 begins or ends on the DNA, so no DNA is shown, and the CDR3 is as TCRdb lists it. The V and J genes are TRBV12-2 and TRBJ2-2; the table names TRBD2, a call not compared with the DNA. TRBV12-2 corresponds to a pseudogene. The CDR3 is 16 amino acids in total, end residues counted. CDR3: CASRWGGGANTGELFF.

V is TRBV18 and J is TRBJ2-5; D unresolved. Trimming pared 0 bases from V and 1 base from J, leaving 9 bases between. Germline V gives CDR1 KGHSH, CDR2 LQKENI. CDR3 length: 15 residues. For the CDR3, the DNA is TGTGCCAGCTCACCACCGCTCGCAGTCCAAGAGACCCAGTACTTC. Translating it yields CASSPPLAVQETQYF.

The rearrangement uses TRBV6-1 and TRBJ2-2; D perhaps matches TRBD2 (6 bases). The ends were cut back, 4 bases at V and 7 bases at J, with 22 bases in the middle. Germline V gene lookup returns CDR1 MNHNS and CDR2 SASEGT. The CDR3 covers 17 residues. CDR3 amino acids: CASSARLVQIVNGELFF. DNA of the CDR3: TGTGCCAGCAGTGCTCGACTAGTGCAGATTGTCAACGGGGAGCTGTTTTTT.

The chain combines TRBV9 with TRBJ1-4, with a weak D call TRBD1 (5 bases). The CDR3 has 16 residues. Trimming stripped 0 bases from V and 7 bases from J, with 16 bases between. Germline loops: CDR1 SGDLS, CDR2 YYNGEE. CDR3 sequence reads: CASSVGGGVLAEKLFF. CDR3 coding DNA: TGTGCCAGCAGCGTAGGTGGAGGGGTCCTGGCTGAAAAACTGTTTTTT.

V is TRBV7-9 and J is TRBJ2-2, with 7 bases aligning to TRBD2. After removal of 8 bases from V and 6 bases from J, the junction contained 3 bases not matched to a gene. Germline assignment: CDR1 SEHNR and CDR2 FQNEAQ (reference sequence). The CDR3 runs 12 residues. CDR3 region: CASPRGAGELFF. CDR3 in DNA: TGTGCCAGCCCTCGGGGGGCCGGGGAGCTGTTTTTT.

The V call is TRBV5-1, the J call TRBJ2-2; D is possibly TRBD1 (7 bases). The CDR3 spans 17 residues. Germline values: CDR1 SGHRS, CDR2 YFSETQ. V was cut by 2 bases and J by 5 bases, with 19 bases left in between. CDR3 bases: TGCGCCAGCAGCTTTCCGCAGGGGGGCCGGGGGACCGGGGAGCTGTTTTTT. Amino acid sequence: CASSFPQGGRGTGELFF.

The rearrangement links TRBV4-1 to TRBJ2-5, with 11 bases matching TRBD1. CDR3 length: 16 amino acids. The germline V gene encodes CDR1 MGHRA and CDR2 YSYEKL. The J segment lost 7 bases and the V segment lost 1 base, leaving 8 bases of the junction unmatched. The CDR3 here is CASSQVVGQGGTTQYF. The DNA of the CDR3 is TGCGCCAGCAGCCAAGTCGTGGGACAGGGGGGGACGACCCAGTACTTC.

This clone was detected only a few times. This chain uses TRBV7-9 with TRBJ1-1; perhaps TRBD1 as D (5 bases). The CDR3 is 13 residues long. Trimming took off 2 bases at V and 6 bases at J, with 10 bases between the two ends. The germline gives CDR1 SEHNR, CDR2 FQNEAQ (reference sequence). The CDR3 loop is CASSLTGESEAFF. Here the CDR3 DNA reads TGTGCCAGCAGCTTAACGGGGGAGTCTGAAGCTTTCTTT. The full variable domain, with the rest looked up from reference TRBV7-9 and TRBJ1-1, is DTGVSQNPRHKITKRGQNVTFRCDPISEHNRLYWYRQTLGQGPEFLTYFQNEAQLEKSRLLSDRFSAERPKGSFSTLEIQRTEQGDSAMYLCASSLTGESEAFFGQGTRLTVV.

This chain joins TRBV25-1 and TRBJ2-1, with 10 bases aligning to TRBD2. CDR1 and CDR2 from the germline V gene are MGHDK and SYGVNS. This CDR3 contains 13 residues. The V segment lost 8 bases and the J segment 10 bases; nucleotides outside the gene matches: 8. The CDR3 coding sequence is TGTGCCAGCCGCGGGACTAGCGAGGGAGAGCAGTTCTTC. This encodes CASRGTSEGEQFF.

The chain recombines TRBV5-1 with TRBJ2-3, with 15 bases identical to TRBD2. Germline V lookup: CDR1 SGHRS, CDR2 YFSETQ. Trimming took 4 bases from V and 0 from J; bases not matched to a gene: 6. The CDR3 runs to 18 residues. The CDR3 loop reads CASSPGLAGGLSTDTQYF. For the CDR3, the DNA is TGCGCCAGCAGCCCGGGACTAGCGGGGGGCCTAAGCACAGATACGCAGTATTTT.

This chain joins TRBV7-2 and TRBJ2-2; 14 nucleotides agree with TRBD2. The CDR3 runs to 17 residues. J gave up 4 bases and V 6 bases, and 7 bases lay outside the gene matches. CDR1 SGHTA and CDR2 FQGNSA come from the germline V gene. CDR3 loop: CASRPPGLAGVTGELFF. The CDR3 DNA reads as TGTGCCAGCAGACCTCCGGGACTAGCGGGGGTCACCGGGGAGCTGTTTTTT.

This chain connects TRBV6-2 or TRBV6-3 to TRBJ1-2, with TRBD1 identical over 7 bases. The junction had 5 bases not matched to a gene; V was cut back by 2 bases and J by 5 bases. There are 14 residues in the CDR3. Germline CDR1 MNHEY, CDR2 SVGEGT. The CDR3, as DNA: TGTGCCAGCAGTTACCTTACAGGGGTGTATGGCTACACCTTC. Residues: CASSYLTGVYGYTF.

V usage is TRBV5-1 and J usage is TRBJ2-1, with D perhaps matching TRBD1 (5 bases). CDR3 length: 14 amino acids. The ends were cut back, 2 bases at V and 9 bases at J, with 15 bases in the middle. CDR1 and CDR2 from the germline V gene are SGHRS and YFSETQ. The CDR3 reads CASSLVETASEQFF. In nucleotides, the CDR3 is TGCGCCAGCAGCTTAGTGGAGACAGCCAGTGAGCAGTTCTTC.

The chain joins TRBV6-2 or TRBV6-3 to TRBJ2-5; perhaps TRBD1 as D (6 bases). This CDR3 has 13 amino acids. V gave up 2 bases and J gave up 2 bases, with 6 bases separating them. CDR1 MNHEY and CDR2 SVGEGT come from the germline V gene. CDR3: CASSYQGQETQYF. CDR3 in DNA: TGTGCCAGCAGTTACCAGGGGCAAGAGACCCAGTACTTC.

The chain uses TRBV7-2 and TRBJ2-2, with TRBD2 as a possible D gene (6 bases). Looked up from germline, CDR1 is SGHTA and CDR2 is FQGNSA. V lost 1 base and J lost 3, with 12 bases in between. The CDR3 has 16 amino acids. CDR3 nucleotides: TGTGCCAGCAGCTTAGAGGGGTGGGGGGACACCGGGGAGCTGTTTTTT. This translates into CASSLEGWGDTGELFF.